A single sample gave rise to the 26 T cell receptor beta chains below, sequenced in a study of T-cell reconstitution after alpha-beta-depleted transplantation in children (dated by TCRdb to 2016 to 2018). Receptors were amplified or captured by PCR. The listed sequencing device is Illumina HiSeq 2500. To normalize quantification of the TCRbeta repertoire, the TCR libraries were built with molecular barcoding that relied on unique molecular identifiers. TCRdb reanalyzed the raw reads on its own, using fastp at Q25 for trimming and MiXCR for clone calling, and kept in-frame beta chains. Merged by CDR3 protein, the rows form single entries marked with the most common genes and DNA. The sample data list 120,000 to 150,000 distinct CDR3 sequences, and about 8.8% of these were observed just once. Of the sample, 18% is held by the ten largest clones. Taken with the paper, the label for treatment or condition translates to: allogeneic hematopoietic cell transplantation with graft depleted of TCRalphabeta T cells and CD19 B cells.

The specimen comprised PBMCs, mostly from graft donor cells, sampled 180 days after TCRalphabeta/CD19-depleted stem cell transplant. These receptors all come from a female patient aged 2-15 years who had a stem cell transplant for congenital amegakaryocytic thrombocytopenia, so the T cells may come from the graft donor.

The J gene is TRBJ1-5, the V gene TRBV12-3 or TRBV12-4; TRBD1 agrees at 8 bases. The CDR3 length is 15 residues. The trim removed 5 bases at V and 6 bases at J, leaving 9 bases unmatched. The CDR3 nucleotides are TGTGCCAGCAGTCCCGGGAGGGACAGGACTCAGCCCCAGCATTTT. Amino acids: CASSPGRDRTQPQHF.

This clonotype was counted ten times or more. The chain couples TRBV10-3 to TRBJ2-3; the D gene is possibly TRBD2 (5 bases). V shed 3 bases and J shed 5 bases, with 9 bases lying between them. This CDR3 region has 13 residues. CDR1 and CDR2 from the germline V gene are ENHRY and SYGVKD. The CDR3 coding sequence is TGTGCCATCAGTGATAGTGGGAGAGATACGCAGTATTTT. Translated, it gives CAISDSGRDTQYF.

CDR3 bases: TGTGCCACCAGGGAGGGTGGCGGGGAGCTGTTTTTT. Translating it yields CATREGGGELFF. The chain couples TRBV24-1 to TRBJ2-2, with a tentative D call TRBD2 (6 bases). This CDR3 has 12 residues. V was cut by 7 bases and J by 7 bases, with 9 bases left in between. Germline-derived CDR1 and CDR2 are KGHDR and SFDVKD.

This clonotype was seen ten or more times. The chain has TRBV7-6 and TRBJ1-2, with no clear D. Between the trimmed V and J ends, which lost 0 bases and 7 bases, there was a span of 9 bases. Germline assignment: CDR1 SGHVS and CDR2 FNYEAQ. The CDR3 consists of 13 residues. CDR3 DNA: TGTGCCAGCAGCTTAGCCGCAACTAGTGGCTACACCTTC. Amino acids: CASSLAATSGYTF.

This clonotype was counted ten times or more. The V gene is TRBV7-6, the J gene TRBJ1-1; unclear D gene. The CDR3 runs to 15 residues. The V end lost 1 base, the J end lost 3 bases, and 12 bases lay between the germline ends. From germline, CDR1 is SGHVS and CDR2 FNYEAQ. The DNA for the CDR3 is TGTGCCAGCAGCTTAGAGTGGGATGGGGACACTGAAGCTTTCTTT. Amino acids: CASSLEWDGDTEAFF.

This clonotype was seen more than once but under ten times. The chain combines TRBV6-1 with TRBJ2-5; 9 nucleotides line up with TRBD2. This CDR3 contains 16 residues. V lost 6 bases, J lost 6 bases, and 14 bases stayed unmatched. Germline-derived CDR1 and CDR2 are MNHNS and SASEGT. CDR3 sequence (DNA): TGTGCCAGCAGATCGACTAGCGGAAAAGGCGGGAAGACCCAGTACTTC. Translating gives CASRSTSGKGGKTQYF.

This clonotype was detected many times. The chain has TRBV29-1 and TRBJ1-1; TRBD1 agrees at 8 bases. Germline CDR1 reads SQVTM; CDR2 reads ANQGSEA. The J segment lost 10 bases and the V segment lost 6 bases, leaving 13 bases of the junction unmatched. The CDR3 has 13 amino acids. This CDR3 is CSVLRDRPRGAFF. For the CDR3, the DNA is TGCAGCGTACTTCGGGACAGGCCGAGGGGAGCTTTCTTT.

The table lists this clonotype with many counts. The rearrangement links TRBV5-1 to TRBJ2-1; either TRBD1 or TRBD2 may supply D (5 bases each). CDR1 and CDR2 (germline): SGHRS, YFSETQ. The CDR3 covers 15 residues. The V gene lost 2 bases and the J gene lost 7 bases, with 16 bases spanning the gap. The CDR3 loop is CASSFGDGTRNEQFF. As DNA, the CDR3 is TGCGCCAGCAGCTTTGGTGACGGGACCCGGAATGAGCAGTTCTTC.

This clonotype was recorded at least ten times. The CDR3 bases are TGCGCCAGCAGCGAATGGGACGGCCCTAGCGAGCAGTACTTC. It specifies CASSEWDGPSEQYF. The chain employs TRBV4-1 and TRBJ2-7; D possibly uses TRBD1 or TRBD2 (5 bases each). The germline CDR1 and CDR2 sequences are MGHRA and YSYEKL. The ends were cut back, 5 bases at V and 6 bases at J, with 17 bases in the middle. The CDR3 has 14 amino acids.

This sequence joins TRBV24-1 and TRBJ2-1; TRBD2 matches at 7 bases. V trimming: 5 bases; J trimming: 0 bases; junction bases outside the gene matches: 6. The germline V gene encodes CDR1 KGHDR and CDR2 SFDVKD. The length of the CDR3 is 16 residues. CDR3 sequence reads: CATSGKAGDSYNEQFF. DNA of the CDR3: TGTGCCACCAGTGGAAAGGCGGGAGACTCCTACAATGAGCAGTTCTTC.

This clonotype has at least ten counts. The chain is built from TRBV6-2 or TRBV6-3 and TRBJ2-7; a possible D gene is TRBD1 (5 bases). V lost 5 bases, J lost 7 bases, and 12 bases lay in between. Germline CDR1 and CDR2: MNHEY and SVGEGT. This CDR3 has 12 amino acids. CDR3: CASSQRQREQYF. The CDR3 DNA reads TGTGCCAGCAGTCAGCGACAGAGAGAGCAGTACTTC.

This clonotype was observed many times. The CDR3 protein is CASSLLPTGNNEKLFF. As DNA, the CDR3 is TGCGCCAGCAGCTTGCTCCCGACGGGAAATAATGAAAAACTGTTTTTT. The gene calls are TRBV5-1 and TRBJ1-4; no clear D. The CDR3 totals 16 residues. Germline loops: CDR1 SGHRS, CDR2 YFSETQ. Trimming took 1 base from V and 4 from J, leaving 14 bases between them.

The genes are TRBV12-3 or TRBV12-4 and TRBJ2-7; possibly TRBD1 for D (6 bases). V was pared by 3 bases and J by 0 bases, with 12 bases between. This CDR3 has 15 amino acids. The chain's CDR3 is CASSLRRGTSYEQYF. DNA of the CDR3: TGTGCCAGCAGTTTGCGCAGGGGAACCTCCTACGAGCAGTACTTC.

This rearrangement joins TRBV6-6 to TRBJ2-7; 7 bases are shared with TRBD2. There are 13 residues in the CDR3. Per the germline V gene, CDR1 is MNHNY and CDR2 is SVGAGI (reference sequence). V was pared by 5 bases and J by 4 bases, with 5 bases of the junction left unmatched. The CDR3 protein is CASSPGLNYEQYF. In DNA, the CDR3 is TGTGCCAGCAGTCCGGGACTAAATTACGAGCAGTACTTC.

This chain links TRBV18 with TRBJ2-7; D gene ambiguous. CDR1 KGHSH and CDR2 LQKENI come from the germline V gene. V lost 6 bases to trimming and J lost 7 bases, with 16 bases between them. The CDR3 is 13 amino acids. This CDR3 reads CASSQGSKVEQYF. CDR3 sequence (DNA): TGTGCCAGCTCGCAAGGGTCTAAGGTGGAGCAGTACTTC.

This clonotype has ten or more counts. V usage is TRBV20-1 and J usage is TRBJ2-5; D remains unclear. In germline, CDR1 is DFQATT, CDR2 SNEGSKA (reference sequence). The CDR3 sequence is 16 residues long. V was clipped by 0 bases and J by 1 base, with 15 bases between them. The CDR3 loop reads CSARDLRRFFQETQYF. CDR3 in DNA: TGCAGTGCTAGAGATCTCCGGCGGTTCTTCCAAGAGACCCAGTACTTC.

This clonotype was picked up many times. The V and J genes are TRBV30 and TRBJ2-5, with 7 nucleotides matching TRBD1. This CDR3 contains 14 residues. The V gene's germline CDR1 is GTSNPN and CDR2 SVGIG (reference sequence). V was clipped by 6 bases and J by 2 bases; unmatched bases: 9. The CDR3 DNA follows: TGTGCCTGCCACACCTCGGGACAGCAAGAGACCCAGTACTTC. Protein: CACHTSGQQETQYF.

This clonotype appeared many times. The chain has TRBV28 and TRBJ2-7; TRBD1 matches at 9 bases. CDR1 MDHEN and CDR2 SYDVKM come from the germline V gene. J gave up 1 base and V 8 bases, and 3 bases lay outside the gene matches. The CDR3 has 13 amino acids. This CDR3 is CASVGTGSYEQYF. CDR3 nucleotide sequence: TGTGCCAGCGTAGGGACAGGGTCCTACGAGCAGTACTTC.

This clonotype was counted at least ten times. This chain connects TRBV5-1 to TRBJ2-1; D is possibly TRBD2 (6 bases). Germline lookup yields CDR1 SGHRS and CDR2 YFSETQ. V was cut by 4 bases and J by 12 bases, with 23 bases left in between. The CDR3 consists of 15 residues. The CDR3 reads CASSPGVGLKFRQFF. As DNA, the CDR3 is TGCGCCAGCAGCCCGGGGGTGGGCCTGAAGTTTAGGCAGTTCTTC. Based on the CDR3 plus reference TRBV5-1 and TRBJ2-1, the full variable domain is KAGVTQTPRYLIKTRGQQVTLSCSPISGHRSVSWYQQTPGQGLQFLFEYFSETQRNKGNFPGRFSGRQFSNSRSEMNVSTLELGDSALYLCASSPGVGLKFRQFFGPGTRLTVL.

This clonotype has ten or more counts. The chain carries TRBV28 and TRBJ2-7, with TRBD2 matching 9 bases. CDR1 is MDHEN, CDR2 SYDVKM, per germline. The CDR3 extends over 17 amino acids. Trimming cost V 6 bases and J 4 bases; bases outside gene matches: 16. CDR3 nucleotides: TGTGCCAGCAGCCAATCTACCGGACTAGCGCAGGTTTACGAGCAGTACTTC. Translating it yields CASSQSTGLAQVYEQYF.

This clonotype was counted ten times or more. The genes are TRBV5-6 and TRBJ1-5; 8 nucleotides agree with TRBD1. With 0 bases clipped from V and 7 bases from J, the junction kept 3 bases outside the gene matches. CDR3 length: 14 residues. The V gene's germline CDR1 is SGHDT and CDR2 YYEEEE. Here the CDR3 DNA reads TGTGCCAGCAGCTTGGCTGGGGACAGGCAGCCCCAGCATTTT. Protein: CASSLAGDRQPQHF.

This clonotype has a count of ten or more. The V call is TRBV3-1, the J call TRBJ2-7; TRBD2 matches at 7 bases. Losses at the gene ends were 7 bases for V and 7 bases for J; bases not matched to a gene: 10. Germline CDR1 and CDR2: LGHDT and YNNKEL (reference sequence). This CDR3 has 13 residues. The CDR3 bases are TGTGCCAGCATCTCTCCGGGGGGAGGGGAGCAGTACTTC. It translates to CASISPGGGEQYF.

There are a few counts of this clonotype. The chain is built from TRBV7-2 and TRBJ2-7; 10 nucleotides match TRBD2. The CDR3 sequence is 16 residues long. The V gene end was trimmed by 5 bases and the J gene end by 0 bases; junction bases not matched to a gene: 7. Germline lookup yields CDR1 SGHTA and CDR2 FQGNSA. Written as DNA, the CDR3 is TGTGCCAGCAGCCCGAGATCTAGCGGGGGCTCCTACGAGCAGTACTTC. Its protein product is CASSPRSSGGSYEQYF.

This rearrangement joins TRBV29-1 to TRBJ2-7; a possible D gene is TRBD1 (6 bases). Germline loops: CDR1 SQVTM, CDR2 ANQGSEA. V dropped 4 bases and J dropped 12 bases, with 22 bases sitting between them. The CDR3 is 13 amino acids. CDR3 DNA: TGCAGCGTTGTCCCGGACACACAGGGTGTCGTGTACTTC. Translating gives CSVVPDTQGVVYF.

This clonotype was recorded at least ten times. This chain connects TRBV12-3 or TRBV12-4 to TRBJ2-5; 10 bases are shared with TRBD2. The V and J ends lost 2 bases and 3 bases, in that order; junction bases with no gene match: 12. CDR3 size: 18 residues. The CDR3 bases are TGTGCCAGCAGTTTACTAGGACTAGCGGAAGGGGGAGAAGAGACCCAGTACTTC. Amino acid sequence: CASSLLGLAEGGEETQYF.

The rearrangement links TRBV11-1 to TRBJ2-7; D remains unclear. The CDR3 sequence is 14 residues long. The germline V gene has CDR1 SGHAT and CDR2 FQDESV (reference sequence). V was shortened by 4 bases and J by 7 bases, with 17 bases between the two germline ends. CDR3 DNA: TGTGCCAGCAGCTCATGGCGCCTCTCGGGTGAGCAGTACTTC. This codes for CASSSWRLSGEQYF.